The 27 T cell receptor beta chains given below trace back to one sample, sequenced in a study of blood T cell repertoires in COVID-19. Only in-frame clones appear in the TCRdb table, and some are missing; sequencing was by immunoSEQ multiplex PCR. The sample consists of over 55,000 clones, around 87% of them appearing once. Material for sequencing was peripheral blood. Every receptor here comes from a man between 45 and 60 years old with active COVID-19.

The genes are TRBV5-5 and TRBJ1-2; 7 positions match TRBD1. The CDR3 sequence is 15 residues long. The junction had 6 bases not matched to a gene; V was cut back by 0 bases and J by 4 bases. CDR1 is SGHKS and CDR2 is YYEKEE in the germline V gene (reference sequence). DNA for the CDR3: TGTGCCAGCAGCTTGGCCGTCGACAGGGTCTATGGCTACACCTTC. Protein sequence: CASSLAVDRVYGYTF.

V and J are TRBV14 and TRBJ2-7; 9 bases are a match to TRBD1. Germline CDR1 SGHDN, CDR2 FVKESK. After removal of 5 bases from V and 3 bases from J, the junction contained 8 bases not matched to a gene. The CDR3 consists of 15 residues. CDR3: CASSSLGTGYYEQYF. Here the CDR3 DNA reads TGTGCCAGCAGCTCCCTTGGGACAGGGTACTACGAGCAGTACTTC.

This clone was recorded a few times. The V call is TRBV7-9, the J call TRBJ1-1; no firm D call. Looked up from germline, CDR1 is SEHNR and CDR2 is FQNEAQ (reference sequence). The CDR3 covers 13 residues. V gave up 5 bases and J gave up 1 base, with 8 bases separating them. Here the CDR3 reads CASSKQQNTEAFF. CDR3 DNA: TGTGCCAGCAGCAAACAGCAGAACACTGAAGCTTTCTTT.

V is TRBV19 and J is TRBJ1-2; D unresolved. Trimming removed 3 bases from V and 4 bases from J, with 24 bases in between. CDR1 is LNHDA, CDR2 SQIVND, per germline (reference sequence). CDR3 size: 18 residues. For the CDR3, the DNA is TGTGCCAGTAGTATGGCGGATGAGGGTTCCAGCTCTGGCTATGGCTACACCTTC. It translates to CASSMADEGSSSGYGYTF.

The rearrangement joins TRBV20-1 to TRBJ1-1; D is uncertain. The CDR3 runs 12 residues. Germline V lookup: CDR1 DFQATT, CDR2 SNEGSKA (reference sequence). Trimming took 3 bases from V and 4 from J, leaving 9 bases between them. CDR3 residues: CSASSESTEAFF. CDR3 sequence (DNA): TGCAGTGCTAGTAGCGAGAGCACTGAAGCTTTCTTT.

The chain employs TRBV15 and TRBJ1-1, with a weak D call TRBD1 (5 bases). The CDR3 consists of 13 residues. In germline, CDR1 is LNHNV, CDR2 YYDKDF (reference sequence). V lost 0 bases and J 7 bases, leaving 9 bases between the germline ends. Here the CDR3 reads CATSREAGLEAFF. DNA for the CDR3: TGTGCCACCAGCAGAGAGGCAGGGCTTGAAGCTTTCTTT.

This clone was detected once. Other DNA variants within this sample encode the same CDR3. The genes are TRBV5-1 and TRBJ1-4; 7 bases are shared with TRBD1. This CDR3 comprises 15 residues. CDR1 is SGHRS and CDR2 is YFSETQ in the germline V gene. J was trimmed by 7 bases and V by 1 base; bases with no gene match: 7. CDR3 residues: CASSLQGQGGEKLFF. Here the CDR3 DNA reads TGCGCCAGCAGCTTGCAGGGCCAGGGGGGTGAAAAACTGTTTTTT.

J is TRBJ2-5 and V is TRBV5-5; 7 bases line up with TRBD1. This CDR3 comprises 14 residues. Germline V gene data show CDR1 as SGHKS and CDR2 as YYEKEE (reference sequence). The junction had 4 bases not matched to a gene; V was cut back by 1 base and J by 4 bases. The CDR3 nucleotides are TGTGCCAGCAGCTTGACAGGACAGGCAGAGACCCAGTACTTC. Amino acid sequence: CASSLTGQAETQYF.

The genes are TRBV5-1 and TRBJ2-5, with TRBD2 matching over 12 bases. Per the germline V gene, CDR1 is SGHRS and CDR2 is YFSETQ. This CDR3 contains 15 residues. Losses at the gene ends were 7 bases for V and 1 base for J; bases not matched to a gene: 5. The CDR3 DNA reads TGCGCCAGCGCTAGCGGGGGGGGCGCCCAAGAGACCCAGTACTTC. Translation: CASASGGGAQETQYF.

The genes are TRBV28 and TRBJ1-2; no clear D gene. The CDR3 loop spans 12 amino acids. Germline CDR1 and CDR2: MDHEN and SYDVKM. V was clipped by 2 bases and J by 5 bases, with 6 bases between them. DNA of the CDR3: TGTGCCAGCAGTTTACCCCCATATGGCTACACCTTC. This sequence encodes CASSLPPYGYTF.

This clone was seen only a few times. This sequence joins TRBV5-1 and TRBJ1-1, with D perhaps matching TRBD1 (5 bases). CDR3 length: 14 residues. Trimming shortened V by 0 bases and J by 7 bases, and 13 bases separated the two germline ends. CDR1 and CDR2 (germline): SGHRS, YFSETQ. The DNA for the CDR3 is TGCGCCAGCAGCTTGGCGGGCAGGGAAGATGAAGCTTTCTTT. Amino acid sequence: CASSLAGREDEAFF.

The rearrangement joins TRBV9 to TRBJ1-6; no clear D. This CDR3 has 13 residues. V lost 0 bases, J lost 9 bases, and 7 bases lay in between. Germline V gene lookup returns CDR1 SGDLS and CDR2 YYNGEE. CDR3 in amino acids: CASSVDPLSPLHF. In DNA form, the CDR3 reads TGTGCCAGCAGCGTAGATCCCCTTTCACCCCTCCACTTT. Looking up the rest from reference TRBV9 and TRBJ1-6 gives the full variable domain: DSGVTQTPKHLITATGQRVTLRCSPRSGDLSVYWYQQSLDQGLQFLIQYYNGEERAKGNILERFSAQQFPDLHSELNLSSLELGDSALYFCASSVDPLSPLHFGNGTRLTVT.

A few counts support this clone. The chain recombines TRBV7-9 with TRBJ2-2; D is unresolved. Trimming took off 4 bases at V and 4 bases at J, with 13 bases between the two ends. The CDR3 loop spans 15 amino acids. Germline V gene lookup returns CDR1 SEHNR and CDR2 FQNEAQ (reference sequence). CDR3 sequence (DNA): TGTGCCAGCAGCTCGACGCCTCGCGGCACCGGGGAGCTGTTTTTT. It translates to CASSSTPRGTGELFF. Full variable domain (missing parts from reference TRBV7-9 and TRBJ2-2): DTGVSQNPRHKITKRGQNVTFRCDPISEHNRLYWYRQTLGQGPEFLTYFQNEAQLEKSRLLSDRFSAERPKGSFSTLEIQRTEQGDSAMYLCASSSTPRGTGELFFGEGSRLTVL.

The chain employs TRBV2 and TRBJ1-1, with D perhaps TRBD1 (5 bases). The V gene lost 2 bases and the J gene lost 6 bases, with 13 bases spanning the gap. There are 14 residues in the CDR3. Per the germline V gene, CDR1 is SNHLY and CDR2 is FYNNEI. The CDR3 protein is CASSEYGGAAEAFF. In DNA form, the CDR3 reads TGTGCCAGCAGTGAATATGGAGGGGCGGCTGAAGCTTTCTTT.

The gene calls are TRBV4-1 and TRBJ1-3; D uncertain. V lost 0 bases and J 0 bases, leaving 6 bases between the germline ends. This CDR3 is built from 15 residues. The V gene's germline CDR1 is MGHRA and CDR2 YSYEKL. As DNA, the CDR3 is TGCGCCAGCAGCCAAGAAAGGAGCTCTGGAAACACCATATATTTT. Amino acids: CASSQERSSGNTIYF.

This clone has just one count. DNA for the CDR3: TGTGCCAGCTCACCAACCGGGACAGGGGGATTTACTGAAGCTTTCTTT. Its protein is CASSPTGTGGFTEAFF. The chain has TRBV18 and TRBJ1-1; 11 bases are shared with TRBD1. V lost 2 bases and J lost 5; bases outside the gene matches: 7. CDR1 is KGHSH, CDR2 LQKENI, per germline. The CDR3 spans 16 residues.

The V call is TRBV28, the J call TRBJ2-2; TRBD1 matches 7 bases. Germline assignment: CDR1 MDHEN and CDR2 SYDVKM. V lost 10 bases and J lost 4; bases outside the gene matches: 3. The CDR3 spans 12 residues. CDR3 in amino acids: CATAGGTGELFF. CDR3 sequence (DNA): TGTGCCACCGCAGGGGGCACCGGGGAGCTGTTTTTT.

The chain joins TRBV11-3 to TRBJ2-1; 8 nucleotides match TRBD2. The length of the CDR3 is 12 residues. With 5 bases clipped from V and 8 bases from J, the junction kept 2 bases outside the gene matches. In germline, CDR1 is SGHNT, CDR2 YENEEA. CDR3 sequence (DNA): TGTGCCAGCAGCCGGGAGGGGTATGAGCAGTTCTTC. Its protein is CASSREGYEQFF.

This rearrangement joins TRBV4-2 to TRBJ2-7, with TRBD1 identical over 8 bases. The junction had 1 base not matched to a gene; V was cut back by 0 bases and J by 0 bases. The CDR3 contains 15 residues. Germline CDR1 and CDR2: LGHNA and YNFKEQ. CDR3 in amino acids: CASSQEDRASYEQYF. CDR3 coding DNA: TGTGCCAGCAGCCAAGAGGACAGGGCCTCCTACGAGCAGTACTTC.

The chain recombines TRBV11-3 with TRBJ2-3, with 10 bases matching TRBD2. Germline V CDR1 and CDR2: SGHNT, YENEEA. V lost 3 bases, J lost 4 bases, and 7 bases stayed unmatched. The CDR3 consists of 16 residues. The CDR3: CASSFRAGGHSDTQYF. CDR3 in DNA: TGTGCCAGCAGCTTCCGAGCGGGGGGGCATTCAGATACGCAGTATTTT.

The chain employs TRBV27 and TRBJ1-2; D unclear. V gave up 10 bases and J gave up 6 bases, with 24 bases separating them. CDR1 is MNHEY, CDR2 SMNVEV, per germline (reference sequence). CDR3 length: 15 residues. The CDR3 coding sequence is TGTGCCACCAGCAGTTTTCAGCGCGGGTCTCATGGCTACACCTTC. Translating gives CATSSFQRGSHGYTF.

The chain combines TRBV2 with TRBJ2-2, with 13 bases matching TRBD2. After removal of 6 bases from V and 1 base from J, the junction contained 8 bases not matched to a gene. This CDR3 has 18 amino acids. Germline assignment: CDR1 SNHLY and CDR2 FYNNEI. The CDR3 loop is CASSLSGTSGMNTGELFF. The CDR3, as DNA: TGTGCCAGCAGCCTATCCGGGACTAGCGGGATGAACACCGGGGAGCTGTTTTTT.

The chain carries TRBV28 and TRBJ1-4; D ambiguous. The germline CDR1 and CDR2 sequences are MDHEN and SYDVKM. This CDR3 has 13 residues. The germline V and J ends were trimmed by 3 bases and 8 bases, with 10 bases remaining between them. CDR3 residues: CASSFGAEEKLFF. DNA for the CDR3: TGTGCCAGCAGTTTTGGCGCGGAGGAAAAACTGTTTTTT.

This clone occurred once. The chain joins TRBV21-1 to TRBJ1-2; the table's D call, TRBD1, was not checked against the DNA. TRBV21-1 is tagged as a pseudogene. CDR3 length: 12 residues. CDR3 protein: CASNSTGDGYTF. The CDR3, as DNA: TGTGCCAGCAACTCGACAGGGGATGGCTACACCTTC.

The V and J genes are TRBV28 and TRBJ1-1; no clear D gene. This CDR3 has 14 amino acids. The V gene lost 6 bases and the J gene lost 2 bases, with 13 bases spanning the gap. Germline V gene data show CDR1 as MDHEN and CDR2 as SYDVKM. Here the CDR3 DNA reads TGTGCCAGCAGGGAGACGGGAAGAAACACTGAAGCTTTCTTT. The encoded protein is CASRETGRNTEAFF.

This rearrangement joins TRBV6-1 to TRBJ1-5; D is unresolved. Per germline, CDR1 MNHNS and CDR2 SASEGT. The CDR3 has 16 residues. V lost 4 bases and J lost 0, with 13 bases in between. The CDR3 is CASSGIVRNSNQPQHF. In nucleotides, the CDR3 is TGTGCCAGCAGTGGCATCGTCAGGAATAGCAATCAGCCCCAGCATTTT.

J is TRBJ1-1 and V is TRBV5-1, with a weak D call TRBD1 (6 bases). Germline CDR1 and CDR2: SGHRS and YFSETQ. Between the trimmed V and J ends, which lost 2 bases and 0 bases, there was a span of 14 bases. CDR3 length equals 16 residues. CDR3 protein: CASSFYLTGLNTEAFF. The CDR3 coding sequence is TGCGCCAGCAGCTTTTATTTAACAGGGCTGAACACTGAAGCTTTCTTT.